One and the same sample provided the 4 T cell receptor beta chains below, sequenced in a study of blood T cell repertoires in COVID-19. TCRdb's table, derived via immunoSEQ multiplex PCR, lists solely in-frame clones and lacks some. The sample records 200,000 to 250,000 clones, around nine tenths being singletons. The sample was PBMCs or T cells enriched from blood (not recorded which). Source of these receptors: a young man who had recovered from COVID-19.

In DNA form, the CDR3 reads TGTGCTAGTGGTTTTGGGGGGACTAATTCACCCCTCCACTTT. This sequence encodes CASGFGGTNSPLHF. The chain couples TRBV12-5 to TRBJ1-6; a weak D match, TRBD1 (5 bases). CDR1 is LGHNT, CDR2 FRNRAP, per germline. Trimming removed 3 bases at V and 6 bases at J, with 9 bases between. The CDR3 covers 14 residues.

This chain links TRBV30 with TRBJ2-7; 8 positions agree with TRBD2. The CDR3 covers 14 residues. V shed 3 bases, J shed 0 bases, and the junction held 4 bases outside the gene matches. The germline V gene encodes CDR1 GTSNPN and CDR2 SVGIG (reference sequence). CDR3 nucleotides: TGTGCCTGGAGGCGGGGGGTTTCCTCCTACGAGCAGTACTTC. It codes for CAWRRGVSSYEQYF.

The CDR3 region has the DNA TGCGCCAGCAGCAAAATAGTTGGGCCCGGGGAGCTGTTTTTT. It codes for CASSKIVGPGELFF. V is TRBV4-1 and J is TRBJ2-2; D not resolved. The V end was cut by 5 bases, the J end by 6 bases, with 13 bases between. This CDR3 has 14 residues. Germline CDR1 is MGHRA and CDR2 is YSYEKL.

The chain is built from TRBV10-1 and TRBJ2-5, with no clear D. Deletions cut 0 bases from V and 3 bases from J, with 8 bases between. Per germline, CDR1 WNHNN and CDR2 SYGVQD (reference sequence). This CDR3 comprises 14 residues. This CDR3 reads CASSESGRKETQYF. CDR3 coding DNA: TGCGCCAGCAGTGAGTCCGGCAGGAAAGAGACCCAGTACTTC.